Described below is a single T cell receptor beta chain sequence and its context. The table lists this clonotype with a count of one. This receptor's antigen is unknown. No base quality information exists; no much larger clone differs at one position. One read amounts to weak evidence. A patient counted as having stable Graves' hyperthyroidism if no progression to ophthalmopathy occurred over 18 months of follow-up. Hyperthyroidism patients were aged 18 to 65 years and newly diagnosed, with disease duration of less than 2 months. The study excluded patients with uncontrolled infections, other autoimmune diseases, pregnancy or lactation. Diagnoses were based on clinical symptoms, serum thyroxine and TRAb, thyroid ultrasound and orbital computed tomography. Total RNA was extracted using Trizol reagent, and RNA quality was assessed on an Agilent 2100 Bioanalyzer. This entry is derived from a study of T cells in Graves' hyperthyroidism and ophthalmopathy (dated 2019 in TCRdb). In the study overall: To identify TCR V-J signatures that set the groups apart, the researchers used a discovery cohort of about a hundred patients, made up of under 45 with Graves' ophthalmopathy and 55 to 65 with stable Graves' hyperthyroidism. According to the paper, TCR Vbeta CDR3 sequencing was carried out on more than 120 peripheral blood samples, which came from approximately 43 ophthalmopathy, around 75 hyperthyroidism and approximately 17 progressor patients. Whether ophthalmopathy could be predicted prospectively was tested in an independent validation cohort made up of some 20 hyperthyroidism patients plus 17 patients who later progressed to ophthalmopathy. In six Graves' hyperthyroidism patients, the study also compared T-cell repertoires from thyroid tissue with T-cell repertoires from blood. After sampling, hyperthyroidism patients received methimazole starting at 30 mg daily, and ophthalmopathy patients received high-dose intravenous methylprednisolone. The roughly 94 discovery patients were randomly divided into training and test sets at a 7:3 ratio. Overall results and qualifications from the work: Blood samples also contained most of the expanded thyroid clonotypes (frequency above 0.001), which suggests that blood repertoires may reflect thyroid immune responses. In validation, the model predicted progression to ophthalmopathy with 65% to 71% sensitivity and approximately 78% specificity, a median of roughly seven months before onset. In cross-validation, a model built on a 13 V-J signature told ophthalmopathy apart from stable hyperthyroidism with approximately 90% sensitivity and roughly 81% specificity, and in testing the same model reached 80%/75%. No statistical method was used to fix the sample size in advance, and group allocation was not hidden from the investigators.

The TCR beta CDR3 regions were amplified from RNA transcripts. The first round of RT-PCR for the TCR CDR3 was performed with the HTBI primer set and the Qiagen OneStep RT-PCR kit. The libraries were constructed in a second round of multiplex PCR and then size-selected and purified. Sequencing of the libraries was done on an Illumina HiSeq2000 using paired-end 100 bp reads. Turning to the authors' computational methods: Raw data were processed with SOAPnuke, discarding reads with adapters, uncalled bases, mean Phred below 15, or no exact constant-primer or identifier match. High-quality paired reads were merged with COPE v1.2.5, and unique nucleotide sequences were defined as clonotypes. Clonotypes were aligned to IMGT TRBV, TRBD and TRBJ reference segments using MiTCR v1.1. The analysis was restricted to V-J combinations with a frequency above 0.0001, which together covered about 99% of the repertoires. A TCS score was defined as the ratio of F50 (clonal expansion) to E x V (chaos), with BLOSUM62-based TCRdist applied between CDR3 peptides within each V-J. Welch's t-statistics and random forest reduced roughly 530 V-J features to around 14, which were used in a naive Bayes classifier (R e1071). The similarity between thyroid and blood repertoires was quantified using the Morisita-Horn index. Using fastp at Q25 and MiXCR, TCRdb reprocessed the public reads and kept productive beta chains. Here each entry gathers all rows of one CDR3 protein and keeps the most common genes and DNA. V and J calls and clone size were set by TCRdb, not the authors. The table for this sample lists a few hundred thousand distinct CDR3 sequences; under 60% of them were counted only once. 7.5% to 8.5% of the sample belongs to the ten largest clones.

CDR1 SGHVS and CDR2 FNYEAQ are derived from the germline V gene. The CDR3 measures 15 amino acids from cysteine to phenylalanine. The sequence is cut down to CDR3 DNA, 45 bases in frame from base 1. V sheds 2 bases and J sheds 3 bases, leaving 14 bases between their ends. The source is a young woman with Graves' hyperthyroidism. The rearranged segments are TRBV7-6 and TRBJ2-7; TRBD1 is possibly the D segment (6 matching bases). The sequenced material came from peripheral blood or thyroid tissue (not recorded which). The DNA is as follows: TGTGCCAGCAGCTTACTAGGGGGATCTGACTACGAGCAGTACTTC. Translation gives CASSLLGGSDYEQYF. The reference TRBV7-6 and TRBJ2-7 proteins fill in what lies around the CDR3, so the full variable domain reads GAGVSQSPRYKVTKRGQDVALRCDPISGHVSLYWYRQALGQGPEFLTYFNYEAQQDKSGLPNDRFSAERPEGSISTLTIQRTEQRDSAMYRCASSLLGGSDYEQYFGPGTRLTVT.